This T cell receptor (beta chain) was retrieved from a study of tumor-infiltrating lymphocytes in glioblastoma multiforme. Study-wide results and caveats: Unequal TCR RNA per T cell might skew measured clone sizes.

CDR3 length: 13 residues. Germline CDR1 and CDR2: DFQATT and SNEGSKA (reference sequence). A word on this clonotype: Antigen: not known. It is likely a read error, because the conserved phenylalanine at the end of the CDR3 is missing.

TCRB libraries came from RNA via three nested multiplex PCR rounds. TCRB cDNA was made from approximately 0.5 ug total RNA. TCRdb passed the multiplex PCR reads through MiXCR, listing each CDR3 protein once. The sample holds almost 20,000 distinct CDR3 sequences, 65% to 80% seen once. The J gene is TRBJ1-4, the V gene TRBV20-1, with D unresolved. The TCR sequence derives from a male donor with glioblastoma. Sequenced material: peripheral blood. The CDR3 sequence is CSSSSAANEKLFS. The CDR3 coding sequence is TGCAGTTCTAGCTCAGCGGCTAATGAAAAACTGTTTTCT.